Listed below are T cell receptor beta chains from one sample, sequenced in a study of blood T cell repertoires in COVID-19. Clones were read by immunoSEQ multiplex PCR, and TCRdb kept only the in-frame ones, dropping some. Among approximately 75,000 clones, around 72% were seen once, and the ten largest hold approximately 2.8%. The sequencing input was peripheral blood. The receptors stem from a human donor with acute or convalescent COVID-19. The donor label of this sample is uncertain. Each CDR3 is given with its conserved first and last residue.

V gene | CDR3 protein
TRBV10-3 | CAITQGADQPQHF
TRBV5-1 | CASSPQGLGYTF
TRBV28 | CASSPTGTASYEQYF
TRBV7-9 | CASSFGGLGLAGGGNIQYF
TRBV6-1 | CASSEALTSGNTGELFF
TRBV12-3/TRBV12-4 | CASSHQTNYGYTF
TRBV7-2 | CASSSMAGAGNTIYF
TRBV27 | CASLYMGRGLGNTEAFF
TRBV7-3 | CASSLARDNEQFF
TRBV19 | CASSYDRGLNTGELFF
TRBV7-2 | CASSNLDREETQYF
TRBV15 | CATRNSYTEAFF
TRBV6-5 | CASTKTQTGRTEAFF
TRBV3-1/TRBV3-2 | CASSQPRGRIETQYF
TRBV11-3 | CASSPGQIFGDEQFF
TRBV28 | CASSLSGATNYGYTF
TRBV5-1 | CASSFEGNHEAFF
TRBV13 | CASSLTGGTGELFF
TRBV20-1 | CSAPGEETQYF
TRBV19 | CASTVQANPYSNQPQHF
TRBV19 | CASSLAGWRNTGELFF
TRBV7-9 | CASSHRTTLENTGELFF
TRBV3-1/TRBV3-2 | CASSASGQGANQPQHF
TRBV28 | CASSSPGQGYQPQHF
TRBV15 | CATSRVETGRETQYF
TRBV18 | CASSPLGDNQPQHF
TRBV2 | CASSPGTSGEKLFF
TRBV5-6 | CASSYRQSTDTQYF
TRBV7-2 | CASSLSQSHYNEQFF
TRBV28 | CASTTRGTYFF
TRBV18 | CASSPPMGQQETQYF
TRBV16 | CASSQTRTDSGNTIYF
TRBV9 | CASSVAGGEVNEQFF
TRBV10-3 | CAPPWGRGTEAFF
TRBV19 | CASSTVSNQPQHF
TRBV7-2 | CASSLERGTYEQYF
TRBV2 | CASRAQAMNTEAFF
TRBV4-1 | CASSPLGYTF
TRBV6-5 | CASSPPGGNTIYF
TRBV27 | CASTTGEESNQPQHF
TRBV4-3 | CASSQDAGRDEQFF
TRBV7-8 | CASRNRQSSNSYEQYF
TRBV6-5 | CASSQIGREAFF
TRBV5-1 | CASSLSAANTEAFF
TRBV6-5 | CASSSSSGSRETQYF
TRBV11-1 | CASSSSSGGAGKTQYF
TRBV2 | CASSRLAGVEQFF
TRBV5-5 | CASSSWAGADSPLHF
TRBV20-1 | CSASRPSGSYEQYF
TRBV9 | CASSLHSGANTGELFF
TRBV25-1 | CASSDDWGQPITGELFF